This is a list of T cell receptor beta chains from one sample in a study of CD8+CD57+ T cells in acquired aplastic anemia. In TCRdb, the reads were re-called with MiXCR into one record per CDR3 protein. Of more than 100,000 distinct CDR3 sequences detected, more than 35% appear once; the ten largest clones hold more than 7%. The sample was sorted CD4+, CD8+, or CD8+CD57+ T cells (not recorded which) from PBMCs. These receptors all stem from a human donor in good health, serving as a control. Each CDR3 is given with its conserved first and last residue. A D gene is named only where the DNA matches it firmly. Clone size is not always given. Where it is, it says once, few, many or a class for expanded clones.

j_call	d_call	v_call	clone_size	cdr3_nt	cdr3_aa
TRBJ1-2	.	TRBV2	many	TGTGCCAGCACTAGGGCTAACTATGGCTACACCTTC	CASTRANYGYTF
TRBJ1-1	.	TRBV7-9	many	TGTGCCAGCAGCTCCGGTCGGGGGGTACGGAACACTGAAGCTTTCTTT	CASSSGRGVRNTEAFF
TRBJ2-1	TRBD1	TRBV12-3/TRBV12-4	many	TGTGCCAGCAGTTCGACGACAGGGGACGGCGAGCAGTTCTTC	CASSSTTGDGEQFF
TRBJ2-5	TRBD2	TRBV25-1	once	TGTGCCATCGGGGGACTAGCGGGCGAGACCCAGTACTTC	CAIGGLAGETQYF
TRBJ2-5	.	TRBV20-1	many	TGCAGTGCTTATTTGATGGCCGGACGGAGCACAGGAGAGACCCAGTACTTC	CSAYLMAGRSTGETQYF
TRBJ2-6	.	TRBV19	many	TGTGCCAGTAGCAGGGGGGGCAGCTCCTCTGGGGCCAACGTCCTGACTTTC	CASSRGGSSSGANVLTF
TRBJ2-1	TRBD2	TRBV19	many	TGTGCCAGCTCTTCTAGGGCCACCACCCGGGAGGATGAGCAGTTCTTC	CASSSRATTREDEQFF
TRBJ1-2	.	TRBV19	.	TGTGCCAGTAGGAGCGGGACTCCTAGGGACTATGGCTACACCTTC	CASRSGTPRDYGYTF
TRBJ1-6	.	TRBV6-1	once	TGTGCCAGCAGTGAACTGCTAAATTCACCCCTCCACTTT	CASSELLNSPLHF
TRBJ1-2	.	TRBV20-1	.	TGCAGTGCGGAGCCCATAGGGGGCTACACCTTC	CSAEPIGGYTF
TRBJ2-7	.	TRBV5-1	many	TGCGCCAGCAGCTTGGCCCCAGGGAGGTACGAGCAGTACTTC	CASSLAPGRYEQYF
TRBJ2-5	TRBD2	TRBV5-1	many	TGCGCCAGCAGCCCGGGGACTAGCGGGAGTAGAGAGACCCAGTACTTC	CASSPGTSGSRETQYF
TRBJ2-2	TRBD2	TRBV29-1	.	TGCAGCGTAGGACTAGCGGACGGGGAGCTGTTTTTT	CSVGLADGELFF
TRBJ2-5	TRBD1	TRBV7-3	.	TGTGCCAGCAGCTCCGGGACAGCACCCCAAGAGACCCAGTACTTC	CASSSGTAPQETQYF
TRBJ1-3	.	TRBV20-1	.	TGCAGTGCTAGGATGTCTGGAAACACCATATATTTT	CSARMSGNTIYF
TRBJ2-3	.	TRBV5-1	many	TGCGCCAGCAGCACCTCGACTAGTAGCACAGATACGCAGTATTTT	CASSTSTSSTDTQYF
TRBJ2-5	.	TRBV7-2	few	TGTGCCAGCAGCACCGGGTTGGAAGAGACCCAGTACTTC	CASSTGLEETQYF
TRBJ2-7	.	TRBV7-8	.	TGTGCCAGCAGCTTAGCACTGGCCTACGAGCAGTACTTC	CASSLALAYEQYF
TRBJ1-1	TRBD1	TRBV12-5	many	TGTGCTAGTGGCCAGGGGGTTATGACTGAAGCTTTCTTT	CASGQGVMTEAFF
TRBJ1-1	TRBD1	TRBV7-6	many	TGTGCCAGCAGCTTAGGACAGGGGTTGATGAACACTGAAGCTTTCTTT	CASSLGQGLMNTEAFF
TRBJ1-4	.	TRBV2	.	TGTGCCACCTCTCGGGTTGTGTCGGAAAAACTGTTTTTT	CATSRVVSEKLFF
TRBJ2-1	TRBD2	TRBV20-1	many	TGCAGTGCGGTGACTAGCGGGGTTAGCTCCTACAATGAGCAGTTCTTC	CSAVTSGVSSYNEQFF